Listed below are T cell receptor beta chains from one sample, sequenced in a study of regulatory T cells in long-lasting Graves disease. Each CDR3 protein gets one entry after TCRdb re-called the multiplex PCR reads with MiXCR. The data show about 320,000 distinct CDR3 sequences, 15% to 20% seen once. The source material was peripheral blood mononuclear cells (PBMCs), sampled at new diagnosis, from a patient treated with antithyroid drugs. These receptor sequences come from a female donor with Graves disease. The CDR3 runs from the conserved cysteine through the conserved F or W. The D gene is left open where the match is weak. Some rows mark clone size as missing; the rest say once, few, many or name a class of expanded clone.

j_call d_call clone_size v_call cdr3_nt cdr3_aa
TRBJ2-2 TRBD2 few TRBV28 TGTGCCAGCAGTTCTAGCGGGAGGGGGAACACCGGGGAGCTGTTTTTT CASSSSGRGNTGELFF
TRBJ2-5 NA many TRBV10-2 TGCGCCAGCTTGACCTTGGGAGAGACCCAGTACTTC CASLTLGETQYF
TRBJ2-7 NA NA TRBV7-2 TGTGCCAGCAGCTTAACCACAGGGACCGAGCAGTACTTC CASSLTTGTEQYF
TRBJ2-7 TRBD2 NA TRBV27 TGTGCCAGCAGTTTGACTAGCGGGAGTCCCCACGAGCAGTACTTC CASSLTSGSPHEQYF
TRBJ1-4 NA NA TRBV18 TGTGCCAGCTCACCACGGAACAGCCCTGTTGCAACTAATGAAAAACTGTTTTTT CASSPRNSPVATNEKLFF
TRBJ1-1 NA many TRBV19 TGTGCCAGCGTAAAAGGAGATTCGAACACTGAAGCTTTCTTT CASVKGDSNTEAFF
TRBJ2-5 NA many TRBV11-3 TGTGCCAGCAGCTTACCAGATCGAGAGACCCAGTACTTC CASSLPDRETQYF
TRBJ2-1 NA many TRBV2 TGTGCCAGCAGTCCGACAGGTTACTCCTACAATGAGCAGTTCTTC CASSPTGYSYNEQFF
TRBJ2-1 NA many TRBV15 TGTGCCACCAGCAGAGCCCCTTCCCAGACAGGTAGCTCCTACAATGAGCAGTTCTTC CATSRAPSQTGSSYNEQFF
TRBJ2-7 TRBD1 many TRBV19 TGTGCCAGTAGTATCAGGACAGGGTCCTACGAGCAGTACTTC CASSIRTGSYEQYF
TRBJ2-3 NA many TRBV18 TGTGCCAGCTCACCGCCTTCTAGCGCCCGCACAGATACGCAGTATTTT CASSPPSSARTDTQYF
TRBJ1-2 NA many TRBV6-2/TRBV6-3 TGTGCCAGCAGCAACTATGGCTACACCTTC CASSNYGYTF
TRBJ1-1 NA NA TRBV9 TGTGCCAGCAGCGCGGAATCCGTTTCAGGCACTGAAGCTTTCTTT CASSAESVSGTEAFF
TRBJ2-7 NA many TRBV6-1 TGTGCCAGCGGGGGTCTCAGAGAGGAGCAGTACTTC CASGGLREEQYF
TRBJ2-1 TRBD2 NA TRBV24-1 TGTGCCACCAGTGATCCTCTCGGGGCTAGCGGGAGTGGAGGGCATGAGCAGTTCTTC CATSDPLGASGSGGHEQFF
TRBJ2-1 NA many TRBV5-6 TGTGCCAGCAGCTTGTCGGGGGCTACCCAGTGGATGGAGCAGTTCTTC CASSLSGATQWMEQFF
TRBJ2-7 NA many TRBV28 TGTGCCAGCAGTATCGCCGGGGGACGCTACGAGCAGTACTTC CASSIAGGRYEQYF
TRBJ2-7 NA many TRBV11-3 TGTGCCAGCAGCTCAACGACAACGCCCTACGAGCAGTACTTC CASSSTTTPYEQYF
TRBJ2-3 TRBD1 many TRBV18 TGTGCCAGCTCTCCAGGACAGGGGCGCCGGATGGATACGCAGTATTTT CASSPGQGRRMDTQYF
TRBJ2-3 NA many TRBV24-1 TGTGCCACCAGTGATTTCCAGGTTCATACGCAGTATTTT CATSDFQVHTQYF
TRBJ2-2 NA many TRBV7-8 TGTGCCAGCAGCTTAGCGTGGGACCCTCGGGAGCTGTTTTTT CASSLAWDPRELFF
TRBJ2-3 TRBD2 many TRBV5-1 TGCGCCAGCAGCCCCCAGACGGGAGGTAGCACAGATACGCAGTATTTT CASSPQTGGSTDTQYF
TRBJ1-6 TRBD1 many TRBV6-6 TGTGCCAGCAGTTACTCGACAGGGGATGATTCACCCCTCCACTTT CASSYSTGDDSPLHF
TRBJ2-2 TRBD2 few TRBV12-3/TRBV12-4 TGTGCCAGCAGTACCTGGACTAGGGAGAAGAACACCGGGGAGCTGTTTTTT CASSTWTREKNTGELFF
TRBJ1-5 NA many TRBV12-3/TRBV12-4 TGTGCCAGCAGTCAGACAGACGGACATCAGCCCCAGCATTTT CASSQTDGHQPQHF
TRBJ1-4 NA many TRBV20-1 TGCAGTGCTCCAGGGGCCGCTAATGAAAAACTGTTTTTT CSAPGAANEKLFF
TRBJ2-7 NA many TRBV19 TGTGCCAGTAGTATAGGTCTAGCGTACGACGAGCAGTACTTC CASSIGLAYDEQYF
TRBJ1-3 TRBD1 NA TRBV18 TGTGCCAGCTCATCGGGACAGGCTAATTCCGGAAACACCATATATTTT CASSSGQANSGNTIYF
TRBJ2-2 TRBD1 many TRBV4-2 TGTGCCAGCACAAGAGGGACAGGGGACGCCACCGGGGAGCTGTTTTTT CASTRGTGDATGELFF
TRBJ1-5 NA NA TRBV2 TGTGCCAGCAGCGGGGACGTCTACCAGCCCCAGCATTTT CASSGDVYQPQHF
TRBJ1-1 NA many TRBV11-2 TGTGCCAGCAGCTTAAGCTTCACCAACAGGGTTAGGAACACTGAAGCTTTCTTT CASSLSFTNRVRNTEAFF
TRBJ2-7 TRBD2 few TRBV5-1 TGCGCCAGCAGCCCGGGGACTAGCTGGTCCTACGAGCAGTACTTC CASSPGTSWSYEQYF
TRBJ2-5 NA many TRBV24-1 TGTGCCACCAGTGAACCCCGGGGGCCCGAAGAGACCCAGTACTTC CATSEPRGPEETQYF
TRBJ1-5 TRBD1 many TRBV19 TGTGCCAGTAAGCTTATTGGGACAGGGGATCAGCCCCAGCATTTT CASKLIGTGDQPQHF
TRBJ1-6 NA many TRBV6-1 TGTGCCAGCAGTGAAGCGCGGACCGTTAATTCGCCCCTCCACTTT CASSEARTVNSPLHF
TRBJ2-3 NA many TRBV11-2 TGTGCCAGCAGCTTCCGACTAGGGGAGATCGCAGGTACGCAGTATTTT CASSFRLGEIAGTQYF
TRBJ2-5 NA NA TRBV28 TGTGCCAGCGGTTTCCTGGCGGGTTCCCAAGAGACCCAGTACTTC CASGFLAGSQETQYF
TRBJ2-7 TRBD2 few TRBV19 TGTGCCAGTAGTGCGGGACTAGCGGGATCCTACGAGCAGTACTTC CASSAGLAGSYEQYF
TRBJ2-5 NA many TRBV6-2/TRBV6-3 TGTGCCAGCAGGTCAGGGATCGGGGAGACCCAGTACTTC CASRSGIGETQYF
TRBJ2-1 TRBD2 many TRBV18 TGTGCCAGCTCCCAAAGCGGGAGCTCCTACAATGAGCAGTTCTTC CASSQSGSSYNEQFF
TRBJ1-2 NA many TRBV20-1 TGCAGTGCTACCCACGTGGCAGGGGTCGGCTACACCTTC CSATHVAGVGYTF
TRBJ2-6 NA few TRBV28 TGTGCCAGCAGTTTATTGGGGGGGACAGGATCTGGGGCCAACGTCCTGACTTTC CASSLLGGTGSGANVLTF
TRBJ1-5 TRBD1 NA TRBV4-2 TGTGCCAGCAGCCAAGATGGAGGGGGCGGGAATCAGCCCCAGCATTTT CASSQDGGGGNQPQHF
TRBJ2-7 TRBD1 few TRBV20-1 TGCAGTGCTAGAGATCGTCTCCGGGACAGGGCCTACGAGCAGTACTTC CSARDRLRDRAYEQYF
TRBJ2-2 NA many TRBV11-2 TGTGCCAGCAGCCCCTTTTCCCGGGCCGGGGAGCTGTTTTTT CASSPFSRAGELFF
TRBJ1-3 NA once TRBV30 TGTGCCTGGATCCGGGACACCTCTGGGAACACCATATATTTT CAWIRDTSGNTIYF
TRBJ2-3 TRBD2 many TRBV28 TGTGCCAGCAGTTCACCCCTAGCGGGGGGGAGCACAGATACGCAGTATTTT CASSSPLAGGSTDTQYF
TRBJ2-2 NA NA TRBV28 TGTGCCAGCAGTTTCCCCCGAACCAGGGGGGGGGGTACCGGGGAGCTGTTTTTT CASSFPRTRGGGTGELFF
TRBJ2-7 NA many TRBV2 TGTGCCAGCAGTGATGGGAGCGATTCCTACGAGCAGTACTTC CASSDGSDSYEQYF
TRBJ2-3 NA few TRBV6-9 TGTGCCAGCAGTTACTTCGGGGGGCTTGGCACAGATACGCAGTATTTT CASSYFGGLGTDTQYF
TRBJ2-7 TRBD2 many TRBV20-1 TGCAGTGCTAGAAAGCTAGCGGGAGGGCCCTACGAGCAGTACTTC CSARKLAGGPYEQYF
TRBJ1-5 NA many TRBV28 TGTGCCAGCAGGGAGGGGGGACAGCCCCAGCATTTT CASREGGQPQHF